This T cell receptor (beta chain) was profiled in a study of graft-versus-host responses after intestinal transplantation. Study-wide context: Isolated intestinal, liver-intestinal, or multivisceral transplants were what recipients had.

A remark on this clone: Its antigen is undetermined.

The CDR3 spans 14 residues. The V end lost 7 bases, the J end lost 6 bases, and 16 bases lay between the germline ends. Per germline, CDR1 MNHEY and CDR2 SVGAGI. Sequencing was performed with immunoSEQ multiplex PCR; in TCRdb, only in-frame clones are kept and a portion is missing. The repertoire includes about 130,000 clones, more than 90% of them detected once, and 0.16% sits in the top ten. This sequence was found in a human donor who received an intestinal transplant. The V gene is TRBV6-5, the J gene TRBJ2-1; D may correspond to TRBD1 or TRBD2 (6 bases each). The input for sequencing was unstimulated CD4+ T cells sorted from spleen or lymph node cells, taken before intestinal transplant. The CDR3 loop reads CASKRGRMSNEQFF. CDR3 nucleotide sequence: TGTGCCAGCAAACGGGGGCGGATGTCCAATGAGCAGTTCTTC.